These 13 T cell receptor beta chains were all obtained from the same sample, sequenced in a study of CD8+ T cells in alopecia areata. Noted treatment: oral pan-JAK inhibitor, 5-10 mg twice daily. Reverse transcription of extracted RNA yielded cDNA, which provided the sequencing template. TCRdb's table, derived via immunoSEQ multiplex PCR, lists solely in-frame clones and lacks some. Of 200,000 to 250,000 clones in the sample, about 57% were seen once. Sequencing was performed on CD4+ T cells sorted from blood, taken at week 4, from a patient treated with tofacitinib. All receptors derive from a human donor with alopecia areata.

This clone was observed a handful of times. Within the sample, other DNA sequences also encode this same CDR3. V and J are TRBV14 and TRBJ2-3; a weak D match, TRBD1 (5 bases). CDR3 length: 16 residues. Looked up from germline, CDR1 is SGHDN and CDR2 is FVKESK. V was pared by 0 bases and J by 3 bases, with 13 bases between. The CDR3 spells CASSQDAGLRTDTQYF. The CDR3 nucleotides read TGTGCCAGCAGCCAAGATGCAGGGTTGAGGACAGATACGCAGTATTTT.

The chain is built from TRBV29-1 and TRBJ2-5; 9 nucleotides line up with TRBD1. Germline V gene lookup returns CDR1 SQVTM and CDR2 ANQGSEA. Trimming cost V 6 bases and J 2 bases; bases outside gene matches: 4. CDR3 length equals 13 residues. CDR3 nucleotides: TGCAGCGTCGAGACAGGGGGGCAAGAGACCCAGTACTTC. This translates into CSVETGGQETQYF.

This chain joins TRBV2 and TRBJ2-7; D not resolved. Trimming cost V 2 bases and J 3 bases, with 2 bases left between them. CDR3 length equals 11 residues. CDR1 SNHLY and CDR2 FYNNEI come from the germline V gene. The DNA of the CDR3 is TGTGCCAGCAGTGAATTCTACGAGCAGTACTTC. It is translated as CASSEFYEQYF.

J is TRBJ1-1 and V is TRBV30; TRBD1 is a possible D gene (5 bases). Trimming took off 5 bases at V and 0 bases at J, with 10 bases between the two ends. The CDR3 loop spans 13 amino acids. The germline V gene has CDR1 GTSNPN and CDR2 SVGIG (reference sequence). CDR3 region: CAWARQLNTEAFF. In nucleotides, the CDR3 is TGTGCCTGGGCCCGACAGCTGAACACTGAAGCTTTCTTT.

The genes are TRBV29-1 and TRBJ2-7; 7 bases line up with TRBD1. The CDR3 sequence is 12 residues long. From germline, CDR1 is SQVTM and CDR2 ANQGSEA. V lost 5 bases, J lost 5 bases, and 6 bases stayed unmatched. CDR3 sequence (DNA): TGCAGCGTTCGACAGGGTCCCCACGAGCAGTACTTC. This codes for CSVRQGPHEQYF.

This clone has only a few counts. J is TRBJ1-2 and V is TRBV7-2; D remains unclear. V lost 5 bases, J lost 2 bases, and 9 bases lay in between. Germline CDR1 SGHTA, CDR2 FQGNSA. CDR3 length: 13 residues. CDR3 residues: CASSAGGNYGYTF. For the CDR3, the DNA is TGTGCCAGCAGCGCGGGTGGGAACTATGGCTACACCTTC.

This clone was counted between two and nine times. The CDR3 nucleotides read TGCGCCAGCAGCCCATGGACAGGGGGCCGGGGCATGAACACTGAAGCTTTCTTT. Protein product: CASSPWTGGRGMNTEAFF. The rearrangement links TRBV5-1 to TRBJ1-1; TRBD1 matches 11 bases. Losses at the gene ends were 4 bases for V and 0 bases for J; bases not matched to a gene: 11. The CDR3 contains 18 residues. Germline CDR1 reads SGHRS; CDR2 reads YFSETQ.

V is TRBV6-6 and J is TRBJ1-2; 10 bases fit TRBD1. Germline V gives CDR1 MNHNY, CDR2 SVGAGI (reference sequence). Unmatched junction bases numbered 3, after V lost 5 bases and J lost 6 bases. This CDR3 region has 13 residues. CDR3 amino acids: CASSDGTGDGYTF. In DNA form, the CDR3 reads TGTGCCAGCAGTGACGGGACAGGGGATGGCTACACCTTC.

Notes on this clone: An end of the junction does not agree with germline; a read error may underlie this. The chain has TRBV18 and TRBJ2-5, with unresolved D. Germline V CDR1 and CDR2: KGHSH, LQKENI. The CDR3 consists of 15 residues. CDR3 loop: CASSPPMGHQETQYF. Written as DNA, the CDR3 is TGTGCCAGCTCACCACCCATGGGCCACCAGGAGACCCAGTACTTC.

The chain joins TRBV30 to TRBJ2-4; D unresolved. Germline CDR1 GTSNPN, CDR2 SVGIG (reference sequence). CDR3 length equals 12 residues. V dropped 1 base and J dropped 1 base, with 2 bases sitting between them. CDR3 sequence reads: CAWSGAKNIQYF. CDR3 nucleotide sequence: TGTGCCTGGAGTGGGGCCAAAAACATTCAGTACTTC.

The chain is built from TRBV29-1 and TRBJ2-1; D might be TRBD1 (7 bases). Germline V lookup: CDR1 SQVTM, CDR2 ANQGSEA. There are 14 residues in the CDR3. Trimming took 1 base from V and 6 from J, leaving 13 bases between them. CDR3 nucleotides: TGCAGCGTTGAAGTAAGGAGGGGGCTCAATGAGCAGTTCTTC. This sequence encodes CSVEVRRGLNEQFF.

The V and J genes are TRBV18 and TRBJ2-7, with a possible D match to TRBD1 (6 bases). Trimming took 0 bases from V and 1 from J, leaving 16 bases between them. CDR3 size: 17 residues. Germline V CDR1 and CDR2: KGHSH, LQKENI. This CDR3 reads CASSPPRSGARSYEQYF. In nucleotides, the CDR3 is TGTGCCAGCTCACCACCGAGGTCAGGGGCTCGGTCCTACGAGCAGTACTTC.

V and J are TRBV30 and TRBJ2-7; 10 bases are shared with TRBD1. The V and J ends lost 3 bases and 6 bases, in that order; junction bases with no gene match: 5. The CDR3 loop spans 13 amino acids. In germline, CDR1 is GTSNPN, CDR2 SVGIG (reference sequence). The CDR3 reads CAWRGTGASEQYF. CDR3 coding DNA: TGTGCCTGGAGGGGGACAGGGGCGTCCGAGCAGTACTTC.